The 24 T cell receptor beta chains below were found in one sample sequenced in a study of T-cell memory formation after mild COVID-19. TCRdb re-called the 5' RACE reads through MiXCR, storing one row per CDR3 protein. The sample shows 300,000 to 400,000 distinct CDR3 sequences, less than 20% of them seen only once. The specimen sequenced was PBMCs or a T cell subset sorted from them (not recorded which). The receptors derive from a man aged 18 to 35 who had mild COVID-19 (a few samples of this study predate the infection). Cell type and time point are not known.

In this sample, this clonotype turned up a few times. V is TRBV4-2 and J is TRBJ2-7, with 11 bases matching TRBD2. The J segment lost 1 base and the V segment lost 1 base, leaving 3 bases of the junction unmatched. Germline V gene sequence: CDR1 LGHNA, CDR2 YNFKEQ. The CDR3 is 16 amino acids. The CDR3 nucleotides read TGTGCCAGCAGCCAAGTAGCGGGGGGGCCTTCCTACGAGCAGTACTTC. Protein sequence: CASSQVAGGPSYEQYF.

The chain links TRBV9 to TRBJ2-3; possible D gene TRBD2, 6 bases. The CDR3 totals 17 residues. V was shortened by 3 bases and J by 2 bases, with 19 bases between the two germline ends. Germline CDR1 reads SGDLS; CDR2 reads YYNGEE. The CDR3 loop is CASSARPLRGTTDTQYF. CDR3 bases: TGTGCCAGCAGCGCTCGTCCCCTCCGGGGGACCACAGATACGCAGTATTTT.

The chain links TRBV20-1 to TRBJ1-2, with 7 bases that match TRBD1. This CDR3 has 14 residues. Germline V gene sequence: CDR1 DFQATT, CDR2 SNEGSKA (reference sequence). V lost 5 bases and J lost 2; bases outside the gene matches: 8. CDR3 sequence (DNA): TGCAGTGCTCCTCGACAGGGCCAAAACTATGGCTACACCTTC. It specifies CSAPRQGQNYGYTF.

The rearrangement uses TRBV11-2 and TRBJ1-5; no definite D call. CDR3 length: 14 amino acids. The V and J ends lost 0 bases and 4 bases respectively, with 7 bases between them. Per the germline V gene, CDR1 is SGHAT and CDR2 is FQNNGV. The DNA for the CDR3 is TGTGCCAGCAGCTTAGATCATACAAATCAGCCCCAGCATTTT. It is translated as CASSLDHTNQPQHF.

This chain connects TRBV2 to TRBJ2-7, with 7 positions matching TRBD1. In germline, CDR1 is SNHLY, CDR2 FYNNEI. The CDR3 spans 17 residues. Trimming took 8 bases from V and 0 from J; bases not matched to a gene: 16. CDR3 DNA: TGTGCCAGCGGAGCCCTAGAGGGGACAGTGATCTCCTACGAGCAGTACGTC. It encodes CASGALEGTVISYEQYV.

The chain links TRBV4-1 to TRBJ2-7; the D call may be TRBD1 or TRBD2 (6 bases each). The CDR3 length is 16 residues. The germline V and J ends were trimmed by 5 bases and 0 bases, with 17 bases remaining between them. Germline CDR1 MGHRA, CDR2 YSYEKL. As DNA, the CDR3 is TGCGCCAGCAGCGACCTAAGAGGGGGGAGCTCCTACGAGCAGTACTTC. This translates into CASSDLRGGSSYEQYF.

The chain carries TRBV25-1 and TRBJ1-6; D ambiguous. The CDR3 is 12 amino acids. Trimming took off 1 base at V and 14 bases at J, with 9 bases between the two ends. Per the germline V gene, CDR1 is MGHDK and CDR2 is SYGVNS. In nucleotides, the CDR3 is TGTGCCAGCAGTGAATCGGGCCTCACCCTCCACTTT. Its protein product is CASSESGLTLHF.

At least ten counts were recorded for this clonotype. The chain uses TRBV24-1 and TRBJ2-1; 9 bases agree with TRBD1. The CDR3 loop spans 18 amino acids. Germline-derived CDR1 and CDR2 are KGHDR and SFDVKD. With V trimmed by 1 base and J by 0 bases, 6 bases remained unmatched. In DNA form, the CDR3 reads TGTGCCACCAGTGATTTTAACACAGGGGGCGGCTCCTACAATGAGCAGTTCTTC. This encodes CATSDFNTGGGSYNEQFF.

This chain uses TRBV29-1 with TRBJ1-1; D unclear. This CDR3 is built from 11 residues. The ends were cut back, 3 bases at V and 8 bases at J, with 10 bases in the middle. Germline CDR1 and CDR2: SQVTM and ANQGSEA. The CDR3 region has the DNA TGCAGCGTTGAGACTGGGAGCGAAGCTTTCTTT. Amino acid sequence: CSVETGSEAFF. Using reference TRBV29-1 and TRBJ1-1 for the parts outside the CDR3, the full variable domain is SAVISQKPSRDICQRGTSLTIQCQVDSQVTMMFWYRQQPGQSLTLIATANQGSEATYESGFVIDKFPISRPNLTFSTLTVSNMSPEDSSIYLCSVETGSEAFFGQGTRLTVV.

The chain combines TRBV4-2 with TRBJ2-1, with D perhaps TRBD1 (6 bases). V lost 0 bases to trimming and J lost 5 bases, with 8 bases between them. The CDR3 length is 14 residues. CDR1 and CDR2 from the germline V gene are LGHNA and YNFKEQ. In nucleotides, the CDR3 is TGTGCCAGCAGCCAAGAATGGACAGACAATGAGCAGTTCTTC. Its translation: CASSQEWTDNEQFF.

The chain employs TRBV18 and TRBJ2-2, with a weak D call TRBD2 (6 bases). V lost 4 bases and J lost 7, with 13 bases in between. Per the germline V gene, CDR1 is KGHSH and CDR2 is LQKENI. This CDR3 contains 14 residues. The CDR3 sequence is CASSRLDGGGELFF. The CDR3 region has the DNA TGTGCCAGCTCACGACTAGACGGTGGCGGGGAGCTGTTTTTT.

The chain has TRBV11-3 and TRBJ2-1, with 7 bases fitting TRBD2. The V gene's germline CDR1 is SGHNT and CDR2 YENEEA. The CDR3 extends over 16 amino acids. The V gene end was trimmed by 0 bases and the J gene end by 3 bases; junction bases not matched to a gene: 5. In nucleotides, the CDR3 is TGTGCCAGCAGCTTAGATCCTAGCGGCGTCTACAATGAGCAGTTCTTC. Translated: CASSLDPSGVYNEQFF. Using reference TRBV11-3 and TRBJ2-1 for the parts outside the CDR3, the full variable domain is EAGVVQSPRYKIIEKKQPVAFWCNPISGHNTLYWYLQNLGQGPELLIRYENEEAVDDSQLPKDRFSAERLKGVDSTLKIQPAELGDSAVYLCASSLDPSGVYNEQFFGPGTRLTVL.

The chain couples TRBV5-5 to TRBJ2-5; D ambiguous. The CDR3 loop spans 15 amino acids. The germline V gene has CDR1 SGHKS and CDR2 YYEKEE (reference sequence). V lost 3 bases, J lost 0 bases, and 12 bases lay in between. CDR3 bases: TGTGCCAGCAGCTCCGGGCCAGCTAACCAAGAGACCCAGTACTTC. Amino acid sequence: CASSSGPANQETQYF.

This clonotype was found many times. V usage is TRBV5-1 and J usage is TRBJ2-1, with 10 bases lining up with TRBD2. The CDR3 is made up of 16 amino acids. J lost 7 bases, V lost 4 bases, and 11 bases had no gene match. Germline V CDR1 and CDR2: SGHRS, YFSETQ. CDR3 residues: CASSALSGGARNEQFF. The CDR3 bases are TGCGCCAGCAGCGCCCTGAGCGGGGGGGCGCGGAATGAGCAGTTCTTC.

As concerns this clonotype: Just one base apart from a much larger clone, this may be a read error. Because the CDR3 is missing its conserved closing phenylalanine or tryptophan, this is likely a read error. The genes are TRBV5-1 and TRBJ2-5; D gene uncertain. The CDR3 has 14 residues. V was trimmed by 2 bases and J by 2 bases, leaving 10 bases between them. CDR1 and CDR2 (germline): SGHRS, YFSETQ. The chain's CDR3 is CASSFRAAQETQYL. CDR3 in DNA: TGCGCCAGCAGCTTCCGGGCCGCTCAAGAGACCCAGTACTTA.

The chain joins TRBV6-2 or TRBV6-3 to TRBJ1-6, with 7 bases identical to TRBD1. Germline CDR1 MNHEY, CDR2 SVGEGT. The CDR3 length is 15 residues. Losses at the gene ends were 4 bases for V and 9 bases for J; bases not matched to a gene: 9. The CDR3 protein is CASSSWTGPSSPLHF. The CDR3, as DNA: TGTGCCAGCAGTTCGTGGACAGGTCCTAGTTCACCCCTCCACTTT.

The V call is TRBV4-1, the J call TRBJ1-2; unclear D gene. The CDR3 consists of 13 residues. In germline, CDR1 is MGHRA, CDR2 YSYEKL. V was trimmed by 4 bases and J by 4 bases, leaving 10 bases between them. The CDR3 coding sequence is TGCGCCAGCAGCCCAATACCCGTCTATGGCTACACCTTC. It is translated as CASSPIPVYGYTF.

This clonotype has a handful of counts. The CDR3 sequence is CASSSGGAKNIQYF. CDR3 nucleotide sequence: TGTGCCAGCAGCTCCGGGGGAGCCAAAAACATTCAGTACTTC. The rearrangement joins TRBV7-2 to TRBJ2-4, with D maybe TRBD2 (6 bases). CDR3 size: 14 residues. CDR1 SGHTA and CDR2 FQGNSA come from the germline V gene. V was shortened by 4 bases and J by 0 bases, with 7 bases between the two germline ends.

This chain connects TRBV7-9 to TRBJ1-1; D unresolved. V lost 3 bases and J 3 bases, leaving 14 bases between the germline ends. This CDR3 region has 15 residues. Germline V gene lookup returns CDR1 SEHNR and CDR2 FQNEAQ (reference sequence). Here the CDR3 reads CASSFLRRGDTEAFF. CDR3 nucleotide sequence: TGTGCCAGCAGCTTTCTGAGACGAGGTGACACTGAAGCTTTCTTT.

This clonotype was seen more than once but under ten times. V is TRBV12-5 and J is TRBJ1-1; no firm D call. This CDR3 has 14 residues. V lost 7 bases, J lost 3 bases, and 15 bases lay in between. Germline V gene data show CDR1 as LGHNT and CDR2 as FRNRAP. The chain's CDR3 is CASAPLPAYTEAFF. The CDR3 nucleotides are TGTGCTAGTGCCCCTTTACCTGCCTACACTGAAGCTTTCTTT.

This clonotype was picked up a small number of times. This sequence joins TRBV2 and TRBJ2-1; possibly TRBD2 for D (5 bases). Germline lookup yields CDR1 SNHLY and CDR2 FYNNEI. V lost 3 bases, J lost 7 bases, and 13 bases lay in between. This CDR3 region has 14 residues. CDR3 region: CASSDGGRSNEQFF. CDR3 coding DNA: TGTGCCAGCAGTGACGGAGGCAGGTCAAATGAGCAGTTCTTC.

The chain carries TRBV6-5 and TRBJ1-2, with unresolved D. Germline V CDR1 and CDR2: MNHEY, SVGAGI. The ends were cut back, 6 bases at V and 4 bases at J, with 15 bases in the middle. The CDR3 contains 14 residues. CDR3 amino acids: CASSSTKGIYGYTF. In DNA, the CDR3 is TGTGCCAGCAGCTCAACTAAGGGAATCTATGGCTACACCTTC.

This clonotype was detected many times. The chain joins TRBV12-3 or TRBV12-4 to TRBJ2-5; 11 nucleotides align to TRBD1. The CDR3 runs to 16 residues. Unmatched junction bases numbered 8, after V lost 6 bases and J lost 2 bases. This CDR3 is CASRTSRDRGQETQYF. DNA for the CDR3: TGTGCCAGCAGGACTAGTCGGGACAGGGGGCAAGAGACCCAGTACTTC.

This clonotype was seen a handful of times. The CDR3 coding sequence is TGCAGTGCAAACCGGGCCGTAGGGAACTACGAGCAGTACTTC. This codes for CSANRAVGNYEQYF. The J gene is TRBJ2-7, the V gene TRBV20-1; D gene uncertain. Trimming cost V 6 bases and J 3 bases, with 18 bases left between them. This CDR3 is built from 14 residues. The germline V gene has CDR1 DFQATT and CDR2 SNEGSKA (reference sequence).